The clone carrying this T cell receptor (beta chain) was counted only a few times. These data come from a study of PD-1 blockade in classical Hodgkin lymphoma. The time point denotes: cycle 4 day 1 (C4D1), after six to seven weeks of nivolumab. In every patient, relapse followed autologous stem cell transplantation, while exposure to brentuximab vedotin differed. Libraries were prepared by immunoSEQ multiplex PCR; TCRdb keeps only in-frame clonotypes and omits some of them. This table has around 23,000 clones, roughly four fifths appearing once. Germline CDR1 reads MDHEN; CDR2 reads SYDVKM. The CDR3 contains 19 residues. J gave up 1 base and V 4 bases, and 14 bases lay outside the gene matches.

The source of this sequence is a human donor with classical Hodgkin lymphoma. The input for sequencing was peripheral blood mononuclear cells (PBMCs), taken before the fourth cycle of nivolumab. The chain combines TRBV28 with TRBJ2-3; 10 bases are shared with TRBD1. The CDR3 nucleotides read TGTGCCAGCAGTTCCATTTTACGGGACAGGGGAGGGGGCACAGATACGCAGTATTTT. Residues: CASSSILRDRGGGTDTQYF.